In its sample, the clone carrying this T cell receptor beta chain was seen once. Its antigen is undetermined. Noted time point: week 23, last vaccination. The investigators gave 300 ug of mutant IDH1 20-mer peptide in each vaccine dose, together with topical imiquimod. This sample stems from a study of a mutant IDH1 vaccine in newly diagnosed glioma. Findings and caveats of the study: Pseudoprogression apparently tracked independently of changes in top peripheral T cell clonotypes.

TCRdb's copy holds only in-frame clones and misses some; the assay was immunoSEQ multiplex PCR. The sample has approximately 41,000 clones, roughly 79% seen once. V was shortened by 4 bases and J by 1 base, with 7 bases between the two germline ends. This CDR3 comprises 13 residues. Germline assignment: CDR1 MNHEY and CDR2 SVGAGI. The V call is TRBV6-5, the J call TRBJ1-1, with D unresolved. The receptor was derived from a man aged 40-49 years with glioma. The sequencing here drew on PBMCs, taken from a glioma patient whose treatment included an IDH1 peptide vaccine. The CDR3 DNA sequence: TGTGCCAGCAGTTTTCCCGGGAACACTGAAGCTTTCTTT. Its translation: CASSFPGNTEAFF.